This entry concerns a single T cell receptor (beta chain). TRB rearrangements were amplified by touch-down multiplex PCR with mixed TRB-A/B primers. TCRdb processed the multiplex PCR reads again and assigns one entry to each CDR3 protein, with no DNA. The sample table sets out 8,000 or so distinct CDR3 sequences. The record originates from a study of T cell clusters in autoimmune cytopenias. TRB amplification used around 270 ng of peripheral blood genomic DNA. CDR1 SGHVS and CDR2 FNYEAQ come from the germline V gene. This CDR3 has 14 amino acids. This rearrangement joins TRBV7-6 to TRBJ1-4; TCRdb calls TRBD1, which cannot be checked without DNA. The sequence came from a human donor with an autoimmune cytopenia or autoimmune hepatitis (not recorded which). Sequenced sample: peripheral blood. CDR3 residues: CASSLGGIEEKLFF.